Listed below are T cell receptor beta chains from one sample, sequenced in a study of shared clonotypes between healthy human individuals. Measured with immunoSEQ multiplex PCR; TCRdb has only the in-frame clones, and not every one. This repertoire shows about 2.1 million clones, approximately 92% found once; its top ten account for approximately 1.7%. The material sequenced was naive CD8+ T cells from PBMCs. The receptors stem from a man aged 18 to 30 in good health. Some clones in this sample may be carry-over from other donors' samples. Both conserved end residues are trimmed from each CDR3. Clone size is stated in some rows and not others, as once, few, many or a class when expanded.

v_call: TRBV27
clone_size: NA
j_call: TRBJ2-5
cdr3_aa: ASSLWPGETQY

v_call: TRBV7-3
clone_size: NA
j_call: TRBJ2-7
cdr3_aa: ASSLTGGEEQY

v_call: TRBV11-2
clone_size: NA
j_call: TRBJ2-7
cdr3_aa: ASSEGTGRSSYEQY

v_call: TRBV4-3
clone_size: NA
j_call: TRBJ2-5
cdr3_aa: ASSQGGSSETQY

v_call: TRBV11-3
clone_size: NA
j_call: TRBJ2-1
cdr3_aa: ASSLREIVGPHYNEQF

v_call: TRBV9
clone_size: NA
j_call: TRBJ1-3
cdr3_aa: ASSPGTGEGSGNTIY

v_call: TRBV28
clone_size: NA
j_call: TRBJ1-5
cdr3_aa: ASSQNQPQH

v_call: TRBV15
clone_size: NA
j_call: TRBJ1-1
cdr3_aa: ATSRDWGHKNTEAF

v_call: TRBV9
clone_size: NA
j_call: TRBJ1-2
cdr3_aa: ASSVSQAGDVGYT

v_call: TRBV5-4
clone_size: NA
j_call: TRBJ2-1
cdr3_aa: ASPNMVLNEQF

v_call: TRBV27
clone_size: NA
j_call: TRBJ2-7
cdr3_aa: ASRGIRVGEQY

v_call: TRBV5-1
clone_size: NA
j_call: TRBJ2-3
cdr3_aa: ASSLEARLAGNTDTQY

v_call: TRBV6-6
clone_size: NA
j_call: TRBJ2-7
cdr3_aa: ASSYSEGYEQY

v_call: TRBV10-2
clone_size: NA
j_call: TRBJ2-5
cdr3_aa: ASSEYDRGGTQY

v_call: TRBV28
clone_size: NA
j_call: TRBJ2-7
cdr3_aa: ASSFAREVYEQY

v_call: TRBV4-1
clone_size: few
j_call: TRBJ2-4
cdr3_aa: ASSQAHLAKNIQY

v_call: TRBV5-4
clone_size: NA
j_call: TRBJ2-1
cdr3_aa: ASSLVLGNEQF

v_call: TRBV11-2
clone_size: NA
j_call: TRBJ2-5
cdr3_aa: ASSSRRTSGREETQY